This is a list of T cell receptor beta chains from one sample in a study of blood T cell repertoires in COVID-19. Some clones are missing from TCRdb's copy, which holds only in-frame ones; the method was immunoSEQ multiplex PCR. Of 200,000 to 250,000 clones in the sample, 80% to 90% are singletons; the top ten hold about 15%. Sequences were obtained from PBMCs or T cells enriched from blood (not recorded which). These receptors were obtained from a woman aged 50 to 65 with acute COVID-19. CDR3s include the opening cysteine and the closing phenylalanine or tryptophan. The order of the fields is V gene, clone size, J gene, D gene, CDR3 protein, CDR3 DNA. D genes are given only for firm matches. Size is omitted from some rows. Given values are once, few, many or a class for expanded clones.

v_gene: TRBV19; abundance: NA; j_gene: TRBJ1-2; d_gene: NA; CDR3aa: CASSTQVNYGYTF; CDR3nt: TGTGCCAGTAGTACACAGGTGAACTATGGCTACACCTTC
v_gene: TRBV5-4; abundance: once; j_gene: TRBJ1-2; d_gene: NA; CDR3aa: CASSPGGGINYGYTF; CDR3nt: TGTGCCAGCAGCCCCGGGGGTGGTATTAACTATGGCTACACCTTC
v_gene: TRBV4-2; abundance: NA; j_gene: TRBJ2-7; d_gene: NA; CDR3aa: CASSQGLEGPYEQYF; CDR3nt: TGTGCCAGCAGCCAAGGGCTAGAGGGTCCCTACGAGCAGTACTTC
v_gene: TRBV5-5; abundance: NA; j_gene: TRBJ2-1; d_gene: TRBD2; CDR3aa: CASSSGGLPQNEQFF; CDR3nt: TGTGCCAGCAGCTCGGGGGGACTTCCCCAGAATGAGCAGTTCTTC
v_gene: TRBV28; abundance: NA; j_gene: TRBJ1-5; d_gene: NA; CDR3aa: CASNSGNQPQHF; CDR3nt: TGTGCCAGCAACTCGGGCAATCAGCCCCAGCATTTT
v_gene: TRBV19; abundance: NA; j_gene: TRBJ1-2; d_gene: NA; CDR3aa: CASSKNTGYGYTF; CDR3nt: TGTGCCAGTAGCAAAAATACAGGGTATGGCTACACCTTC
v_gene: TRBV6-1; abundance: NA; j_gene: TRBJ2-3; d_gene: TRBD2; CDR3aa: CASSARGASGAATQYF; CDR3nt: TGTGCCAGCAGTGCTCGAGGGGCTAGCGGAGCAGCTACGCAGTATTTT
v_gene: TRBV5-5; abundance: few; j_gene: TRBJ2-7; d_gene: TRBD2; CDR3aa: CASSLGRTSGIYEQYF; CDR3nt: TGTGCCAGCAGCTTGGGCCGGACTAGCGGCATCTACGAGCAGTACTTC
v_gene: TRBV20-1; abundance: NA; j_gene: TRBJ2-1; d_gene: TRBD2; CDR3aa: CSASFSGSTYNEQFF; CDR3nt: TGCAGTGCTAGTTTTAGCGGGAGCACCTACAATGAGCAGTTCTTC
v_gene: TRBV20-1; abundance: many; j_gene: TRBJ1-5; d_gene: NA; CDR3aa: CSASPTGMVSNQPQHF; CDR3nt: TGCAGTGCTAGTCCAACGGGGATGGTTAGCAATCAGCCCCAGCATTTT
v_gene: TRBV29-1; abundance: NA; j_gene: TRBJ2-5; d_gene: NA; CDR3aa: CSALGVPETQYF; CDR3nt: TGCAGCGCACTGGGAGTTCCAGAGACCCAGTACTTC
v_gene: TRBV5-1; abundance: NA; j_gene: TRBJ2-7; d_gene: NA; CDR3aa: CASNFSGEGGARGEQYF; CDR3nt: TGCGCCAGCAATTTTTCAGGCGAGGGAGGAGCCCGAGGGGAGCAGTACTTC
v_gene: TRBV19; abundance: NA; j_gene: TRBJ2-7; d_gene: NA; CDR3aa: CASSRYSSTYEQYF; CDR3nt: TGTGCCAGTAGTAGATACAGCAGCACCTACGAGCAGTACTTC
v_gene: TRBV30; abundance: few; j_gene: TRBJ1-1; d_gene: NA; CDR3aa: CAWRASLGPGKTEAFF; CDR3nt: TGTGCCTGGAGGGCCTCCCTGGGCCCAGGTAAGACTGAAGCTTTCTTT
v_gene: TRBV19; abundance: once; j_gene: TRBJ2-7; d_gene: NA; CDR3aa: CASSRLVGGYEQYF; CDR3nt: TGTGCCAGTAGTAGACTAGTCGGTGGGTACGAGCAGTACTTC
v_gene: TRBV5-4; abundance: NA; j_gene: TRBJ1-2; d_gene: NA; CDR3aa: CASSLSGRPRTNYGYTF; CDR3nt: TGTGCCAGCAGCTTGTCGGGGAGGCCCCGAACTAACTATGGCTACACCTTC
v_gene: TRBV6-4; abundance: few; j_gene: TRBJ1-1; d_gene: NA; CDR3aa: CASSHGLEAFF; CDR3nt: TGTGCCAGCAGTCACGGACTTGAAGCTTTCTTT
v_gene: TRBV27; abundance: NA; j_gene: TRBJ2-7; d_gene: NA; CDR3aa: CASSWAGGMEQYF; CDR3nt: TGTGCCAGCAGTTGGGCAGGGGGGATGGAGCAGTACTTC
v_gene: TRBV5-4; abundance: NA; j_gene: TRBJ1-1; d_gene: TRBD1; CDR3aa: CASSYRDRGNTEAFF; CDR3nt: TGTGCCAGCAGCTACCGGGACAGGGGGAACACTGAAGCTTTCTTT
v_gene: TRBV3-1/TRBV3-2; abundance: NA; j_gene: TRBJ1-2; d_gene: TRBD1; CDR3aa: CASSHLIVGQGTDGYTF; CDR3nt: TGTGCCAGCAGCCACCTTATCGTGGGACAGGGAACGGATGGCTACACCTTC
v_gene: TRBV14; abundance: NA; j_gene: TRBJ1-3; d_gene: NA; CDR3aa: CASSHSGGSGNTIYF; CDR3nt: TGTGCCAGCAGCCATTCCGGGGGCTCTGGAAACACCATATATTTT
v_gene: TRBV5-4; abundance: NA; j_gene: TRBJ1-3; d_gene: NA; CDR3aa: CASSWENAGNTIYF; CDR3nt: TGTGCCAGCAGCTGGGAGAATGCTGGAAACACCATATATTTT
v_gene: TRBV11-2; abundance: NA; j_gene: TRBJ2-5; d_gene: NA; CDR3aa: CASSSTDLQETQYF; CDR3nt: TGTGCCAGCAGCTCGACAGATTTACAAGAGACCCAGTACTTC
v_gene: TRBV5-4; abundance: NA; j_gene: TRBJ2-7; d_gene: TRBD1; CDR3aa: CASSLGTGGSYEQYF; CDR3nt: TGTGCCAGCAGCTTGGGGACAGGGGGTTCTTACGAGCAGTACTTC
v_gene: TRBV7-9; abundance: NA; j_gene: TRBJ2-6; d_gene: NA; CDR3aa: CASSLGVGGPGANVLTF; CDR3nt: TGTGCCAGCAGCTTAGGGGTTGGGGGCCCGGGGGCCAACGTCCTGACTTTC
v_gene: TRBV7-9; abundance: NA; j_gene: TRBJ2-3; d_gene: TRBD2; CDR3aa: CASSFGLAGADTQYF; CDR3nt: TGTGCCAGCAGCTTCGGTCTAGCGGGAGCAGATACGCAGTATTTT
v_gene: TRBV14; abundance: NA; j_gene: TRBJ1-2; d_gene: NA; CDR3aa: CASSPLGGEDYGYTF; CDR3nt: TGTGCCAGCAGCCCCTTGGGGGGGGAAGACTATGGCTACACCTTC
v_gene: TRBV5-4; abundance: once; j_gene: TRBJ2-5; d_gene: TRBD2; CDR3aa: CASSLGLAGRETQYF; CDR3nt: TGTGCCAGCAGCTTGGGACTAGCGGGAAGAGAGACCCAGTACTTC
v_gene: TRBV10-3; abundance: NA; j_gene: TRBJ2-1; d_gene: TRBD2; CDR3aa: CAIGSGSSYNEQFF; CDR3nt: TGTGCCATCGGTAGCGGGAGCTCCTACAATGAGCAGTTCTTC
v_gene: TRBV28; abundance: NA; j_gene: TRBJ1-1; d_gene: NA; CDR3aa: CASSFQAQNTEAFF; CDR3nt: TGTGCCAGCAGTTTTCAGGCCCAGAACACTGAAGCTTTCTTT
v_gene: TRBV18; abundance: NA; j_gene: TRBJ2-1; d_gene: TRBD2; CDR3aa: CASSSRGTSGSYNEQFF; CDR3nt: TGTGCCAGCTCTAGCCGGGGGACTAGCGGGAGTTACAATGAGCAGTTCTTC
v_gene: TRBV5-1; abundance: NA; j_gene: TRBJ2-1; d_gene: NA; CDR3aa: CASSVEGGNYNEQFF; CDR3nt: TGCGCCAGCAGCGTTGAGGGGGGGAACTACAATGAGCAGTTCTTC
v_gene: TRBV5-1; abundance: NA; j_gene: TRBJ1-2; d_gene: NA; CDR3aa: CATHDGGGKYGYTF; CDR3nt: TGCGCCACCCACGACGGGGGGGGCAAGTATGGCTACACCTTC
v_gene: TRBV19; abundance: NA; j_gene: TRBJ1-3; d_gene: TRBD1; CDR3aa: CASSRQGRGNTIYF; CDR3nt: TGTGCCAGTAGCAGACAGGGGCGCGGAAACACCATATATTTT
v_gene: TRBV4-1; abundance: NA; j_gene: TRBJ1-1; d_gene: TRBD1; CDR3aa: CASSQEAGQEAFF; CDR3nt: TGCGCCAGCAGCCAAGAGGCGGGACAGGAAGCTTTCTTT
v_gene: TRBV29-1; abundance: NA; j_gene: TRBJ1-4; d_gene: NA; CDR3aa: CSGRVQGSGEKLFF; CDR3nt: TGCAGCGGTAGAGTGCAGGGGTCGGGAGAAAAACTGTTTTTT